This TCR beta chain came from a study of T cell changes during pregnancy in multiple sclerosis. V was clipped by 1 base and J by 2 bases, with 10 bases between them. Germline CDR1 LGHNA, CDR2 YSLEER. The CDR3 is 15 amino acids. Only in-frame clones appear in the TCRdb table, and some are missing; sequencing was by immunoSEQ multiplex PCR. Among tens of thousands of clones listed, around 91% were seen once. The sequence was collected from a female donor in good health, enrolled as a control in a pregnancy study. The sequencing used peripheral blood, collected after pregnancy. The chain links TRBV4-3 to TRBJ2-3, with no clear D. The CDR3 coding sequence is TGCGCCAGCAGCCAAGCGCAAAGACACACAGATACGCAGTATTTT. It encodes CASSQAQRHTDTQYF.